Below, 26 T cell receptor beta chains from the same sample are listed, as sequenced in a study of blood T cell repertoires in COVID-19 (dated by TCRdb to about 2020). The library was produced with the immunoSEQ multiplex PCR assay. The source is immuneACCESS, and TCRdb retained only in-frame sequences with V and J called. Part of the clones is not carried over; for the studies checked, unresolved V genes explain less than half of this, and the remainder is unexplained. Recorded for this sample are 40,000 to 50,000 clones; around 89% of them occurred a single time. The top ten clonotypes cover roughly 6.2% of the sample. Sequenced input: peripheral blood. Receptor source: a human donor in a cohort sampled during active COVID-19.

The chain has TRBV19 and TRBJ2-7, with 9 bases aligning to TRBD1. The V and J ends lost 5 bases and 3 bases, in that order; junction bases with no gene match: 11. The CDR3 has 16 residues. Germline V gene lookup returns CDR1 LNHDA and CDR2 SQIVND (reference sequence). The CDR3: CASSPLPGQGVYEQYF. CDR3 DNA sequence: TGTGCCAGTAGTCCACTTCCGGGACAGGGAGTCTACGAGCAGTACTTC.

V is TRBV6-5 and J is TRBJ1-5; no firm D call. The CDR3 is 14 amino acids. Germline lookup yields CDR1 MNHEY and CDR2 SVGAGI. V dropped 6 bases and J dropped 0 bases, with 9 bases sitting between them. The CDR3 here is CASRNTNSNQPQHF. CDR3 DNA sequence: TGTGCCAGCAGAAACACAAATAGCAATCAGCCCCAGCATTTT.

This clone was seen only once. This chain uses TRBV4-2 with TRBJ2-2; D gene uncertain. The V and J ends lost 0 bases and 5 bases respectively, with 7 bases between them. There are 14 residues in the CDR3. The germline V gene has CDR1 LGHNA and CDR2 YNFKEQ. The CDR3 spells CASSQEARTGELFF. The CDR3 bases are TGTGCCAGCAGCCAAGAGGCTAGAACCGGGGAGCTGTTTTTT.

The chain's CDR3 is CASSGVNVLTF. CDR3 nucleotides: TGTGCCAGCAGCGGAGTCAACGTCCTGACTTTC. The gene calls are TRBV5-4 and TRBJ2-6, with unresolved D. CDR3 length: 11 amino acids. V shed 4 bases and J shed 9 bases, with 5 bases lying between them. Per germline, CDR1 SGHNT and CDR2 YYREEE (reference sequence).

The chain links TRBV5-4 to TRBJ2-4, with D possibly being TRBD2 (6 bases). Trimming shortened V by 4 bases and J by 3 bases, and 17 bases separated the two germline ends. CDR3 size: 16 residues. Per the germline V gene, CDR1 is SGHNT and CDR2 is YYREEE (reference sequence). The CDR3 nucleotides are TGTGCCAGCAGCCCGGGGACTCGTGGGGGCAAAAACATTCAGTACTTC. Protein: CASSPGTRGGKNIQYF. The whole variable domain, remainder taken from reference TRBV5-4 and TRBJ2-4, is ETGVTQSPTHLIKTRGQQVTLRCSSQSGHNTVSWYQQALGQGPQFIFQYYREEENGRGNFPPRFSGLQFPNYSSELNVNALELDDSALYLCASSPGTRGGKNIQYFGAGTRLSVL.

With regard to this clone: Distinct nucleotide sequences in the sample also encode this CDR3. The gene calls are TRBV2 and TRBJ1-5, with D maybe TRBD1 (5 bases). The ends were cut back, 8 bases at V and 1 base at J, with 9 bases in the middle. Germline CDR1 SNHLY, CDR2 FYNNEI. CDR3 size: 13 residues. The CDR3 region is CASGQGSNQPQHF. The CDR3 DNA follows: TGTGCCAGCGGCCAGGGCAGCAATCAGCCCCAGCATTTT.

The V and J genes are TRBV6-5 and TRBJ1-5; D perhaps matches TRBD1 (6 bases). Trimming removed 4 bases from V and 14 bases from J, with 15 bases in between. This CDR3 has 12 amino acids. The germline V gene encodes CDR1 MNHEY and CDR2 SVGAGI. The CDR3 coding sequence is TGTGCCAGCAGTTCCGGGACACAGGGAGAGCATTTT. This sequence encodes CASSSGTQGEHF.

This chain joins TRBV27 and TRBJ1-1, with TRBD1 as a possible D gene (5 bases). CDR1 and CDR2 (germline): MNHEY, SMNVEV (reference sequence). The CDR3 totals 13 residues. The V end lost 7 bases, the J end lost 3 bases, and 12 bases lay between the germline ends. The CDR3 region is CASIGGADTEAFF. The CDR3 DNA follows: TGTGCCAGCATTGGAGGGGCGGACACTGAAGCTTTCTTT.

This clone was observed a single time. The chain uses TRBV4-3 and TRBJ1-4, with 7 positions matching TRBD1. The CDR3 loop spans 16 amino acids. V gave up 1 base and J gave up 6 bases; unmatched junction bases: 8. CDR1 and CDR2 from the germline V gene are LGHNA and YSLEER. Written as DNA, the CDR3 is TGCGCCAGCAGCCAAGTATCCCAGGGGGTTGATGAAAAACTGTTTTTT. Its translation: CASSQVSQGVDEKLFF.

The chain has TRBV27 and TRBJ1-5, with 9 bases matching TRBD1. There are 18 residues in the CDR3. The germline CDR1 and CDR2 sequences are MNHEY and SMNVEV (reference sequence). J was trimmed by 0 bases and V by 5 bases; bases with no gene match: 11. The CDR3 DNA is TGTGCCAGCAGTCCCCTCACAGGGGGCCATTATAGCAATCAGCCCCAGCATTTT. Amino acid sequence: CASSPLTGGHYSNQPQHF.

A remark on this clone: The junction departs from germline at one end; a sequencing error may be responsible. This CDR3 is CASSEDHGRGRYF. The CDR3 coding sequence is TGTGCCAGCAGTGAAGACCATGGCAGGGGTCGTTATTTT. The V and J genes are TRBV2 and TRBJ1-5, with TRBD1 as a possible D gene (6 bases). Germline values: CDR1 SNHLY, CDR2 FYNNEI. This CDR3 has 13 amino acids.

This clone was found once. This chain joins TRBV19 and TRBJ2-1, with 15 bases fitting TRBD2. There are 18 residues in the CDR3. Germline CDR1 LNHDA, CDR2 SQIVND (reference sequence). V dropped 5 bases and J dropped 5; count of bases not matched to a gene: 10. In DNA form, the CDR3 reads TGTGCCAGTAGTCCCGGACTAGCGGGAGGGTGGCCTAACAATGAGCAGTTCTTC. Translation gives CASSPGLAGGWPNNEQFF.

The chain uses TRBV19 and TRBJ1-1; D is unclear. CDR1 is LNHDA, CDR2 SQIVND, per germline (reference sequence). V was pared by 3 bases and J by 0 bases, with 5 bases between. The CDR3 spans 13 residues. CDR3 residues: CASSMYMNTEAFF. CDR3 coding DNA: TGTGCCAGTAGTATGTATATGAACACTGAAGCTTTCTTT.

This rearrangement joins TRBV11-2 to TRBJ1-1, with TRBD1 as a possible D gene (5 bases). The V end was cut by 3 bases, the J end by 10 bases, with 15 bases between. CDR1 is SGHAT, CDR2 FQNNGV, per germline. The CDR3 has 13 residues. For the CDR3, the DNA is TGTGCCAGCAGCTTGTCGCCCAGGAGGGGAGCTTTCTTT. Translation: CASSLSPRRGAFF.

This clone was found once. The chain couples TRBV5-4 to TRBJ2-3, with D possibly TRBD2 on 6 matching bases. V was clipped by 8 bases and J by 6 bases, with 25 bases between them. The CDR3 consists of 16 residues. Germline CDR1 reads SGHNT; CDR2 reads YYREEE (reference sequence). CDR3 in DNA: TGTGCCAGTTCCGACGCCCGGAAGGCTAGCGTCGATACGCAGTATTTT. Translated: CASSDARKASVDTQYF.

The J gene is TRBJ2-7, the V gene TRBV27; possibly TRBD1 for D (6 bases). The CDR3 has 16 residues. Germline V gene data show CDR1 as MNHEY and CDR2 as SMNVEV (reference sequence). Between the trimmed V and J ends, which lost 2 bases and 2 bases, there was a span of 16 bases. The CDR3 reads CASSLRGQYFPYEQYF. Written as DNA, the CDR3 is TGTGCCAGCAGTTTACGTGGACAGTACTTCCCCTACGAGCAGTACTTC.

This sequence joins TRBV6-2 or TRBV6-3 and TRBJ1-1; D perhaps matches TRBD1 (5 bases). The CDR3 loop spans 11 amino acids. The germline V gene has CDR1 MNHEY and CDR2 SVGEGT. The V gene lost 4 bases and the J gene lost 11 bases, with 11 bases spanning the gap. Written as DNA, the CDR3 is TGTGCCAGCAGTTGGCGGGACGAGGCTTTCTTT. Amino acid sequence: CASSWRDEAFF.

The chain has TRBV6-2 or TRBV6-3 and TRBJ2-3, with D perhaps TRBD2 (6 bases). Germline CDR1 and CDR2: MNHEY and SVGEGT. The CDR3 covers 15 residues. Between the trimmed V and J ends, which lost 4 bases and 4 bases, there was a span of 15 bases. For the CDR3, the DNA is TGTGCCAGCAGTTCCTCGGGACTCGCAGCAGATACGCAGTATTTT. Its protein is CASSSSGLAADTQYF.

This rearrangement joins TRBV6-6 to TRBJ1-6, with TRBD1 matching 7 bases. V trimming: 8 bases; J trimming: 4 bases; junction bases outside the gene matches: 8. There are 15 residues in the CDR3. The germline CDR1 and CDR2 sequences are MNHNY and SVGAGI (reference sequence). The CDR3 nucleotides read TGTGCCAGCGCCCAGGGGGTCGGGTATAATTCACCCCTCCACTTT. Translated, it gives CASAQGVGYNSPLHF.

This clone has just one count. The CDR3 region is CASSDYRQPQHF. The CDR3 nucleotides are TGTGCCAGCAGTGATTATCGTCAGCCCCAGCATTTT. The J gene is TRBJ1-5, the V gene TRBV6-1; D is uncertain. V lost 3 bases and J lost 6, with 6 bases in between. CDR1 and CDR2 from the germline V gene are MNHNS and SASEGT. The CDR3 runs to 12 residues.

The rearrangement joins TRBV9 to TRBJ1-5, with D possibly being TRBD1 (6 bases). Per the germline V gene, CDR1 is SGDLS and CDR2 is YYNGEE. V was cut by 2 bases and J by 10 bases, with 16 bases left in between. The CDR3 extends over 14 amino acids. The CDR3 nucleotides are TGTGCCAGCAGCGTTTCAACAGGGCCCGGCCCCCAGCATTTT. This gives the protein CASSVSTGPGPQHF.

The chain is built from TRBV5-4 and TRBJ2-5, with D unclear. V was pared by 4 bases and J by 3 bases, with 10 bases between. CDR1 and CDR2 (germline): SGHNT, YYREEE (reference sequence). This CDR3 is 13 amino acids long. The CDR3 DNA reads as TGTGCCAGCAGCCGCACAGCAGAAGAGACCCAGTACTTC. Protein product: CASSRTAEETQYF. Complete variable domain (other parts from reference TRBV5-4 and TRBJ2-5): ETGVTQSPTHLIKTRGQQVTLRCSSQSGHNTVSWYQQALGQGPQFIFQYYREEENGRGNFPPRFSGLQFPNYSSELNVNALELDDSALYLCASSRTAEETQYFGPGTRLLVL.

The CDR3 loop is CASSSGQNYGYTF. In DNA, the CDR3 is TGTGCCAGCTCATCGGGACAGAACTATGGCTACACCTTC. The chain couples TRBV18 to TRBJ1-2; 7 bases align to TRBD1. The length of the CDR3 is 13 residues. Unmatched junction bases numbered 2, after V lost 5 bases and J lost 2 bases. Germline CDR1 KGHSH, CDR2 LQKENI.

The genes are TRBV7-9 and TRBJ2-7; 11 bases are a match to TRBD1. V lost 4 bases, J lost 0 bases, and 5 bases stayed unmatched. Looked up from germline, CDR1 is SEHNR and CDR2 is FQNEAQ (reference sequence). This CDR3 is built from 16 residues. The CDR3 region is CASSSRDRGSSYEQYF. CDR3 coding DNA: TGTGCCAGCAGCTCTAGGGACAGGGGGTCCTCCTACGAGCAGTACTTC.

For the CDR3, the DNA is TGCGCCAGCAGCTTGGTGGGGGGTGCGTACACTGAAGCTTTCTTT. Its protein is CASSLVGGAYTEAFF. V gene TRBV5-1 combines with J gene TRBJ1-1; D perhaps matches TRBD1 (5 bases). There are 15 residues in the CDR3. V was shortened by 0 bases and J by 3 bases, with 12 bases between the two germline ends. Germline CDR1 and CDR2: SGHRS and YFSETQ.

As DNA, the CDR3 is TGTGCCAGCAGCCAGACAGGGGAAGTGCCTTACGAGCAGTACTTC. Its translation: CASSQTGEVPYEQYF. The rearrangement joins TRBV14 to TRBJ2-7; 8 positions agree with TRBD1. V shed 3 bases and J 4 bases; nucleotides not matched to a gene: 8. Looked up from germline, CDR1 is SGHDN and CDR2 is FVKESK. There are 15 residues in the CDR3.